Following are 11 T cell receptor beta chains from one sample sequenced in a study of blood T cells in healthy people across ages. A J-beta primer mix and a sample-barcoded 5' primer were used in a second PCR of roughly 7 to 12 cycles. TCRdb called the 5' RACE reads again in MiXCR, with one record for every CDR3 protein. The sample carries hundreds of thousands of distinct CDR3 sequences, 40% to 45% recorded once. The sample consisted of blood. These receptors came from a woman aged 55 to 70 in good health.

The V and J genes are TRBV7-2 and TRBJ1-1; D gene uncertain. The CDR3 has 14 residues. CDR1 is SGHTA and CDR2 is FQGNSA in the germline V gene. The ends were cut back, 2 bases at V and 5 bases at J, with 12 bases in the middle. The CDR3 reads CASSLFNTETEAFF. The CDR3, as DNA: TGTGCCAGCAGCTTATTTAACACGGAGACTGAAGCTTTCTTT.

This clonotype was seen a handful of times. V is TRBV25-1 and J is TRBJ1-1, with D unclear. Trimming cost V 5 bases and J 4 bases, with 11 bases left between them. This CDR3 is 13 amino acids long. Germline CDR1 and CDR2: MGHDK and SYGVNS. In nucleotides, the CDR3 is TGTGCCAGCAGTCGACAAACCGGCACTGAAGCTTTCTTT. Amino acid sequence: CASSRQTGTEAFF.

This chain connects TRBV5-5 to TRBJ2-5, with 7 bases matching TRBD1. V gave up 5 bases and J gave up 5 bases; unmatched junction bases: 6. This CDR3 region has 13 residues. Germline CDR1 is SGHKS and CDR2 is YYEKEE (reference sequence). CDR3 bases: TGTGCCAGCAGATGGGACAGTTTGGAGACCCAGTACTTC. This gives the protein CASRWDSLETQYF.

This clonotype was counted only a few times. J is TRBJ2-5 and V is TRBV24-1, with D perhaps matching TRBD1 (6 bases). The ends were cut back, 3 bases at V and 1 base at J, with 11 bases in the middle. The CDR3 has 15 amino acids. Germline V gives CDR1 KGHDR, CDR2 SFDVKD. CDR3 sequence (DNA): TGTGCCACCAGTGATCCATCGACAGGCCAAGAGACCCAGTACTTC. Its protein product is CATSDPSTGQETQYF.

V gene TRBV20-1 combines with J gene TRBJ1-5; no definite D call. The V gene's germline CDR1 is DFQATT and CDR2 SNEGSKA (reference sequence). The CDR3 spans 15 residues. With 5 bases removed from V and 2 bases from J, the gap between germline ends came to 16 bases. CDR3 nucleotides: TGCAGTGCTCCCAGCGACTCGTTGGGCAATCAGCCCCAGCATTTT. Amino acid sequence: CSAPSDSLGNQPQHF.

V gene TRBV19 combines with J gene TRBJ2-2; D not resolved. The V end was cut by 0 bases, the J end by 2 bases, with 7 bases between. The CDR3 extends over 15 amino acids. Germline assignment: CDR1 LNHDA and CDR2 SQIVND (reference sequence). For the CDR3, the DNA is TGTGCCAGTAGTATAGAAGGACGTAACACCGGGGAGCTGTTTTTT. Its protein is CASSIEGRNTGELFF.

This clonotype was recorded at least ten times. This rearrangement joins TRBV20-1 to TRBJ1-2; possibly TRBD1 for D (5 bases). The CDR3 runs 12 residues. Germline CDR1 DFQATT, CDR2 SNEGSKA (reference sequence). CDR3 loop: CSPSGPVDGYTF. Here the CDR3 DNA reads TGCAGCCCATCGGGACCGGTCGATGGCTACACCTTC.

In the case of this clonotype: At one boundary the junction diverges from the germline segment, which might be a read error. This chain links TRBV13 with TRBJ2-1; 8 positions agree with TRBD2. Germline loops: CDR1 PRHDT, CDR2 FYEKMQ (reference sequence). This CDR3 comprises 17 residues. The CDR3 loop reads CASSSDSAGESYNGQFF. The CDR3 coding sequence is TGTGCCAGCAGCTCGGACTCAGCGGGAGAGTCCTACAATGGGCAGTTCTTC.

This CDR3 reads CASSQDFLGQGADNEQFF. The CDR3 bases are TGTGCCAGCAGCCAAGATTTTTTGGGGCAGGGGGCCGACAATGAGCAGTTCTTC. V gene TRBV3-1 combines with J gene TRBJ2-1; TRBD1 matches at 8 bases. The CDR3 extends over 18 amino acids. Germline values: CDR1 LGHDT, CDR2 YNNKEL (reference sequence). The V segment lost 0 bases and the J segment 5 bases; nucleotides outside the gene matches: 12.

The V call is TRBV20-1, the J call TRBJ2-1, with 9 bases identical to TRBD2. The end of the DNA is better explained by TRBJ2-7, so the J call may be wrong. The germline CDR1 and CDR2 sequences are DFQATT and SNEGSKA (reference sequence). The CDR3 extends over 18 amino acids. The CDR3 loop reads CSARGERGAPKLYNEQYF. CDR3 nucleotide sequence: TGCAGTGCAAGGGGAGAGCGGGGGGCCCCCAAGCTCTACAATGAGCAGTACTTC.

This clonotype appeared a few times. The V call is TRBV15, the J call TRBJ2-3; TRBD1 matches at 8 bases. In germline, CDR1 is LNHNV, CDR2 YYDKDF (reference sequence). The CDR3 totals 16 residues. V trimming: 5 bases; J trimming: 3 bases; junction bases outside the gene matches: 10. CDR3 sequence reads: CATSDGQGIRTDTQYF. The DNA of the CDR3 is TGTGCCACCAGCGACGGACAGGGTATAAGGACAGATACGCAGTATTTT.